Below, one T cell receptor beta chain is given with its context. What antigen it recognizes has not been identified. No base-level quality is on record; no much larger clone is a single base apart. TCR beta CDR3 regions were amplified from RNA transcripts. The TCR CDR3 was subjected to a first round of RT-PCR using the HTBI primer set and the Qiagen OneStep RT-PCR kit. Libraries were constructed in a second round of multiplex PCR, after which size selection and purification were carried out. Sequencing of the libraries was done on an Illumina HiSeq2000 using paired-end 100 bp reads. The study's processing was this. SOAPnuke was used to process the raw data, with reads discarded if the reads contained adapters or uncalled bases, had a mean Phred below 15, or lacked an exact constant-primer or identifier match. COPE v1.2.5 was used to merge the high-quality paired reads, and each unique nucleotide sequence was defined as a clonotype. Clonotypes were aligned to IMGT TRBV, TRBD and TRBJ reference segments using MiTCR v1.1. The analysis included only V-J combinations with a frequency above 0.0001, which together covered over 98% of the repertoires. The TCS score was defined as F50 (clonal expansion) divided by E x V (chaos), with BLOSUM62-based TCRdist calculated between CDR3 peptides within each V-J. Welch's t-statistics and random forest reduced 514 V-J features to roughly 13, which were used in a naive Bayes classifier (R e1071). Thyroid-blood repertoire similarity was quantified with the Morisita-Horn index. TCRdb reprocessing: public reads trimmed at Q25 with fastp, clones called with MiXCR, in-frame beta chains kept. Each entry merges the rows of one CDR3 protein and shows their most common DNA and genes. The V and J calls follow TCRdb's processing rather than the paper's. In all, the sample holds over 500,000 distinct CDR3 sequences, and about 45% of those were seen once. The top ten clonotypes cover about two fifths of the sample.

The sample is drawn from a study of T cells in Graves' hyperthyroidism and ophthalmopathy (dated by TCRdb to about 2019). As for the study more broadly: To identify TCR V-J signatures that set the groups apart, the researchers used a discovery cohort of 100 or so patients, made up of approximately 43 with Graves' ophthalmopathy and 57 with stable Graves' hyperthyroidism. The paper reports TCR Vbeta CDR3 sequencing of some 140 peripheral blood samples: around 41 ophthalmopathy, under 80 hyperthyroidism and around 17 progressor patients. For training and testing, the 100 or so patients in the discovery cohort were randomly divided in a 7:3 ratio. Whether ophthalmopathy could be predicted prospectively was tested in an independent validation cohort made up of about 18 hyperthyroidism patients plus 17 patients who later progressed to ophthalmopathy. The study also compared thyroid tissue and blood T-cell repertoires from over 5 Graves' hyperthyroidism patients. Once sampling was done, hyperthyroidism patients were given methimazole at a starting dose of 30 mg daily, whereas ophthalmopathy patients were given high-dose intravenous methylprednisolone. What the research found in general, with its limitations: Most expanded thyroid clonotypes (frequency above 0.001) were also detected in blood, suggesting blood repertoires may reflect thyroid immune responses. In validation, the model predicted progression to ophthalmopathy with around 71% sensitivity and roughly 75% specificity, a median of roughly seven months before onset. A model built on a 13 V-J signature distinguished ophthalmopathy from stable hyperthyroidism, reaching about 88% sensitivity and approximately 83% specificity in cross-validation and 80%/75% in testing. No statistical method was used to set the sample size in advance, and investigators knew the group allocation.

The study excluded patients with uncontrolled infections, other autoimmune diseases, pregnancy or lactation. Clinical symptoms, serum thyroxine and TRAb, thyroid ultrasound, and orbital computed tomography formed the basis for the diagnoses. Trizol reagent was used to extract total RNA, and RNA quality was then checked on an Agilent 2100 Bioanalyzer. The CDR3 numbers 14 residues from cysteine through phenylalanine. The read is trimmed to its CDR3 DNA, 42 bases read in frame from base 1. Based on the germline V gene, the CDR1 and CDR2 sequences are SNHLY and FYNNEI. The V end gives up 4 bases and the J end 3 bases, leaving 6 bases in the junction not matched to a gene.

The chain is made from TRBV2 and TRBJ2-7; TRBD2 fits 7 bases in the junction. The TCR sequence derives from an adult woman with Graves' disease, either hyperthyroidism or ophthalmopathy (not recorded which). Sequenced: peripheral blood or thyroid tissue (not recorded which). This receptor carries the CDR3 CASSGRLAVYEQYF. The DNA is as follows: TGTGCCAGCAGTGGTCGGCTAGCGGTCTACGAGCAGTACTTC.